The TCR beta chain under discussion was sequenced for a study of cytomegalovirus exposure and HLA in healthy donors. Findings and limits, study-wide: Reports described diagnosis of cytomegalovirus status by the classifier as highly specific and sensitive.

Regarding donors, all were healthy bone marrow donors. CDR3 length: 13 residues. Trimming cost V 6 bases and J 3 bases; bases outside gene matches: 5. Germline V lookup: CDR1 MNHEY, CDR2 SVGAGI. It was with 60 Vbeta and 13 Jbeta primers that the PCR ran. Method: immunoSEQ multiplex PCR; TCRdb's copy keeps in-frame clones and lacks some. The sample has 150,000 to 200,000 clones, just over 75% seen once. On this clone: The antigen remains unidentified.

The receptor was derived from a woman in her twenties or thirties in good health and CMV-seropositive. Material for sequencing was PBMCs. The rearrangement joins TRBV6-5 to TRBJ2-7, with TRBD1 identical over 7 bases. In DNA form, the CDR3 reads TGTGCCAGCAGCCGGGGACAGTACTACGAGCAGTACTTC. Protein: CASSRGQYYEQYF.